Listed below are T cell receptor beta chains from one sample, sequenced in a study of blood T cell repertoires in COVID-19. Here immunoSEQ multiplex PCR was the method, and the copy in TCRdb shows in-frame clones only, minus some. The repertoire includes 500,000 to 600,000 clones, about 89% of them detected once, and under 8.5% sits in the top ten. Sequenced input: peripheral blood. These receptors were taken from a woman in her fifties or sixties with COVID-19, enrolled during active disease. Both conserved end residues are part of each CDR3. A D gene is named only where the DNA matches it firmly. Rows give clone size only sometimes, using once, few, many, or a class for an expanded clone.

j_call,cdr3_length,clone_size,v_call,d_call,cdr3_nt,cdr3_aa
TRBJ1-5,18,.,TRBV6-1,.,TGTGCCAGCAGTGACCATCGATGGGGGCAGGGCGGCAATCAGCCCCAGCATTTT,CASSDHRWGQGGNQPQHF
TRBJ2-1,15,.,TRBV19,TRBD2,TGTGCCAGCAGCATCGGCGGGGGTCTCTACAATGAGCAGTTCTTC,CASSIGGGLYNEQFF
TRBJ1-2,14,.,TRBV12-5,.,TGTGCTAGTGCCCCGGGACACTCCTTCTATGGCTACACCTTC,CASAPGHSFYGYTF
TRBJ1-2,15,once,TRBV5-4,TRBD1,TGTGCCAGCAGCTTGGAGGGACAGATCGGCTATGGCTACACCTTC,CASSLEGQIGYGYTF
TRBJ1-1,15,.,TRBV9,.,TGTGCCAGCAGCCCCGGGGGTGTGGGGAACACTGAAGCTTTCTTT,CASSPGGVGNTEAFF
TRBJ1-1,19,few,TRBV5-1,.,TGCGCCAGCAGCTCGGCCGGGACACCTGGACGCGGGTGGAACACTGAAGCTTTCTTT,CASSSAGTPGRGWNTEAFF
TRBJ1-1,15,.,TRBV29-1,.,TGCAGCGTCTGCTGGAGGGACGGATCGAACACTGAAGCTTTCTTT,CSVCWRDGSNTEAFF
TRBJ1-2,13,.,TRBV28,.,TGTGCCAGCAGCCAACAGGGTCTCGGTGGCTACACCTTC,CASSQQGLGGYTF
TRBJ2-6,17,.,TRBV19,.,TGTGCCACCACCCACGGGGCGGGGGCGCAGGGGGCCAACGTCCTGACTTTC,CATTHGAGAQGANVLTF
TRBJ2-1,15,.,TRBV5-4,TRBD2,TGTGCCAGCAGCCAGAGGACTAGCGGGGTGCATGAGCAGTTCTTC,CASSQRTSGVHEQFF
TRBJ2-1,14,.,TRBV29-1,.,TGCAGCGTTGCCCCAGGGAACTCCTACAATGAGCAGTTCTTC,CSVAPGNSYNEQFF
TRBJ2-3,17,.,TRBV9,TRBD2,TGTGCCAGCAGCGTAGGGTTAGTAGCGGGGGCGGCAGATACGCAGTATTTT,CASSVGLVAGAADTQYF
TRBJ1-2,16,.,TRBV2,.,TGTGCCAGCAGTGAACGGAGGCGGGAATCTAACTATGGCTACACCTTC,CASSERRRESNYGYTF
TRBJ2-7,14,.,TRBV5-6,TRBD1,TGTGCCAGCAGCCCGGGACAGAGCTCCTACGAGCAGTACTTC,CASSPGQSSYEQYF
TRBJ1-4,14,.,TRBV30,.,TGTGCCTGGAGGTTCCTCGGAAGCGGGGAAAAACTGTTTTTT,CAWRFLGSGEKLFF
TRBJ1-4,12,.,TRBV6-5,.,TGTGCCAGTTACACGAGGGATGAAAAACTGTTTTTT,CASYTRDEKLFF
TRBJ1-2,12,.,TRBV4-1,TRBD1,TGCGCCACCCGGACAGGGCTGGCGGGCTACACCTTC,CATRTGLAGYTF